Listed below are T cell receptor beta chains from one sample, sequenced in a study of T cell responses to AZD1222 COVID-19 vaccine. Assay: immunoSEQ multiplex PCR; the TCRdb copy retains only in-frame clones and omits some. Here the sample spans approximately 49,000 clones, approximately 79% being singletons. This sample comprised peripheral blood, obtained on day 0 of MenACWY control vaccination. These receptors came from an adult in good health. The CDR3 runs from the conserved cysteine through the conserved F or W. D genes are given only for firm matches. A clone size is listed for some rows: how often the clone was seen (once, few, many), or a class if it is expanded.

V gene	D gene	clone size	J gene	CDR3 DNA	CDR3 protein
TRBV7-7	TRBD2	NA	TRBJ2-1	TGTGCCAGCAGCTGGAGCGGGGGTCAAGAGCAGTTCTTC	CASSWSGGQEQFF
TRBV29-1	TRBD1	NA	TRBJ1-2	TGCAGCGTTGAGTCGTGGACAGGGGGCTATGGCTACACCTTC	CSVESWTGGYGYTF
TRBV5-1	TRBD1	many	TRBJ1-1	TGCGCCAGCAGCCCCACGGACAGGGGGGCTGAAGCTTTCTTT	CASSPTDRGAEAFF
TRBV14	NA	once	TRBJ2-7	TGTGCCAGCAGCCTGGCAGCCTCCTACGAGCAGTACTTC	CASSLAASYEQYF
TRBV20-1	NA	NA	TRBJ1-1	TGCAGTGCTAGTTCCTGGGGCACTGAAGCTTTCTTT	CSASSWGTEAFF
TRBV2	NA	NA	TRBJ2-3	TGTGCCAGCACATCCAATCGGGGCACAGATACGCAGTATTTT	CASTSNRGTDTQYF
TRBV6-1	NA	NA	TRBJ2-7	TGTGCCAGCAGTGAAGAAGGAGGGCAGGCCTACGAGCAGTACTTC	CASSEEGGQAYEQYF
TRBV11-2	NA	NA	TRBJ2-7	TGTGCCAGCAGCTTTGAGTTCAGGGCGCGTGGGCTTCATTTC	CASSFEFRARGLHF
TRBV7-3	NA	NA	TRBJ2-1	TGTGCCAGCAGCTTAGGGGGGAGGTCCCACTCCTACAATGAGCAGTTCTTC	CASSLGGRSHSYNEQFF
TRBV30	NA	NA	TRBJ1-5	TGTGCCTGGAGTGCAGGCGACCGGGCAACCCAGCATTTT	CAWSAGDRATQHF
TRBV7-2	NA	once	TRBJ1-5	TGTGCCAGCAGCTTAGCTCCGACAGGCCCGGCTCAGCCCCAGCATTTT	CASSLAPTGPAQPQHF
TRBV18	NA	NA	TRBJ2-2	TGTGCCAGCTCACCCGGGACGGACACCGGGGAGCTGTTTTTT	CASSPGTDTGELFF
TRBV18	TRBD2	NA	TRBJ2-2	TGTGCCAGCTCACCACTCCCGACTAGCGGGGAGAACACCGGGGAGCTGTTTTTT	CASSPLPTSGENTGELFF
TRBV4-1	TRBD1	NA	TRBJ1-3	TGCGCCAGCAGTCAAACAGGGGCTGGAAACACCATATATTTT	CASSQTGAGNTIYF
TRBV6-5	TRBD1	few	TRBJ1-1	TGTGCCAGCAGTTGGACAGGGGCCCCGAACACTGAAGCTTTCTTT	CASSWTGAPNTEAFF
TRBV3-1/TRBV3-2	TRBD1	NA	TRBJ2-3	TGTGCCAGCAGCCAGCTTTCAGGGGGTGATACGCAGTATTTT	CASSQLSGGDTQYF
TRBV5-6	NA	NA	TRBJ2-5	TGTGCCAGCAGCTTCTCCAGCCCACGCCGAACCCAGTACTTC	CASSFSSPRRTQYF
TRBV7-2	TRBD2	NA	TRBJ2-1	TGTGCCAGCAGCTCGCCGGATAGCGGGAGGTTAAAAGGTGAGCAGTTCTTC	CASSSPDSGRLKGEQFF
TRBV10-3	TRBD1	once	TRBJ1-2	TGTGCCATCAGTGGGGGGACAGGGGGCCCATTACGTGGCTACACCTTC	CAISGGTGGPLRGYTF
TRBV18	TRBD2	NA	TRBJ2-3	TGTGCCAGCTCACCTTTTTCGCTAGCGGGAGGTTTCACAGATACGCAGTATTTT	CASSPFSLAGGFTDTQYF
TRBV29-1	TRBD1	NA	TRBJ2-7	TGCAGCGGCACGACAGGGGACGAGCAGTACTTC	CSGTTGDEQYF
TRBV6-5	NA	NA	TRBJ1-2	TGTGCCAGCTGGGCGGGGGGCGCGGGCTATGGCTACACCTTC	CASWAGGAGYGYTF
TRBV20-1	TRBD1	once	TRBJ1-2	TGCAGTGCTAGTCGAGACAGGGTGATCTATGGCTACACCTTC	CSASRDRVIYGYTF